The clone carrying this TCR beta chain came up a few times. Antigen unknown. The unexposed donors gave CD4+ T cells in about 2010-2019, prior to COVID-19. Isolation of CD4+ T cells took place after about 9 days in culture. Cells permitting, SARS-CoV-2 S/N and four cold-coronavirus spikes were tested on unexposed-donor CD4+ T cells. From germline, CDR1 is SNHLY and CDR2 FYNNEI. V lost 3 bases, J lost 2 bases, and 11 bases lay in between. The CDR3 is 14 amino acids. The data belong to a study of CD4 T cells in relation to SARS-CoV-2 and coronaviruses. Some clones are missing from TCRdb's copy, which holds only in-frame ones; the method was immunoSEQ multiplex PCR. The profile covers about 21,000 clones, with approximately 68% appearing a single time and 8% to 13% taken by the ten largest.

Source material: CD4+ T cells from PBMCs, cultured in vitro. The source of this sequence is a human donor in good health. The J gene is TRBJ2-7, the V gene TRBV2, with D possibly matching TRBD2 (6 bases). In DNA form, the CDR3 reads TGTGCCAGCAGTGAGGGAGGAGGGGCCTACGAGCAGTACTTC. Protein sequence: CASSEGGGAYEQYF.